The 30 T cell receptor beta chains below were found in one sample sequenced in a study of OX40 agonist ivuxolimab in advanced cancers. Sequencing used immunoSEQ multiplex PCR; TCRdb keeps in-frame clones, though not all of them. The profile shows around 51,000 clones, roughly 90% of them singletons. The sequencing here drew on CD4+ or CD8+ T cells sorted from blood, taken in a trial of the OX40 agonist ivuxolimab. Every receptor here comes from an adult with an advanced solid tumor such as melanoma, head and neck, liver or kidney cancer.

This chain joins TRBV11-3 and TRBJ2-3; D not certain. V was clipped by 5 bases and J by 2 bases, with 14 bases between them. The CDR3 loop spans 15 amino acids. Germline CDR1 is SGHNT and CDR2 is YENEEA. The CDR3 region is CASSPGRAFTDTQYF. DNA for the CDR3: TGTGCCAGCAGCCCCGGTCGAGCTTTCACAGATACGCAGTATTTT. Full variable domain (rest looked up from reference TRBV11-3 and TRBJ2-3): EAGVVQSPRYKIIEKKQPVAFWCNPISGHNTLYWYLQNLGQGPELLIRYENEEAVDDSQLPKDRFSAERLKGVDSTLKIQPAELGDSAVYLCASSPGRAFTDTQYFGPGTRLTVL.

The genes are TRBV19 and TRBJ2-3; D remains ambiguous. Trimming left V 4 bases short and J 0 bases short, with 14 bases between. The CDR3 spans 16 residues. Per germline, CDR1 LNHDA and CDR2 SQIVND (reference sequence). The CDR3, as DNA: TGTGCCAGTAGTAAACCTGGACCAACGAGCACAGATACGCAGTATTTT. This translates into CASSKPGPTSTDTQYF.

The chain has TRBV19 and TRBJ1-2; 9 bases line up with TRBD1. The CDR3 extends over 14 amino acids. The germline V gene has CDR1 LNHDA and CDR2 SQIVND (reference sequence). The V gene end was trimmed by 6 bases and the J gene end by 5 bases; junction bases not matched to a gene: 7. CDR3 amino acids: CASREPGTGYGYTF. DNA for the CDR3: TGTGCCAGTAGGGAACCCGGGACAGGGTATGGCTACACCTTC.

The rearrangement joins TRBV18 to TRBJ2-7, with D tentatively TRBD1 (8 bases). The CDR3 totals 18 residues. Trimming took off 3 bases at V and 6 bases at J, with 27 bases between the two ends. Germline assignment: CDR1 KGHSH and CDR2 LQKENI. CDR3 residues: CASSPIPDLGQGGSEQYF. DNA for the CDR3: TGTGCCAGCTCACCCATCCCGGACCTTGGACAGGGAGGGAGCGAGCAGTACTTC.

V is TRBV11-3 and J is TRBJ1-5; weak D call: TRBD1 (6 bases). Germline V gene sequence: CDR1 SGHNT, CDR2 YENEEA. The CDR3 is 18 residues long. V was cut by 4 bases and J by 5 bases, with 24 bases left in between. The CDR3 DNA reads as TGTGCCAGCAGCTCTCCACGGTACAGGGAAGGGTCTTATCAGCCCCAGCATTTT. Translation gives CASSSPRYREGSYQPQHF.

This chain joins TRBV19 and TRBJ2-1; unclear D gene. Trimming took 6 bases from V and 0 from J, leaving 12 bases between them. The CDR3 is made up of 15 amino acids. Per the germline V gene, CDR1 is LNHDA and CDR2 is SQIVND (reference sequence). The CDR3 reads CASSPDDLSYNEQFF. The CDR3 coding sequence is TGTGCCAGTAGCCCCGATGACCTCTCCTACAATGAGCAGTTCTTC. Supplemented by reference TRBV19 and TRBJ2-1, the full variable domain reads DGGITQSPKYLFRKEGQNVTLSCEQNLNHDAMYWYRQDPGQGLRLIYYSQIVNDFQKGDIAEGYSVSREKKESFPLTVTSAQKNPTAFYLCASSPDDLSYNEQFFGPGTRLTVL.

The chain has TRBV2 and TRBJ2-2; 10 positions agree with TRBD1. V gave up 6 bases and J gave up 6 bases; unmatched junction bases: 1. CDR3 length: 13 residues. Germline CDR1 is SNHLY and CDR2 is FYNNEI. Here the CDR3 reads CASRDRGAGELFF. CDR3 sequence (DNA): TGTGCCAGCAGGGACAGGGGGGCCGGGGAGCTGTTTTTT.

The genes are TRBV11-2 and TRBJ2-2; D remains unclear. In germline, CDR1 is SGHAT, CDR2 FQNNGV. The CDR3 length is 17 residues. The V and J ends lost 5 bases and 1 base respectively, with 17 bases between them. The CDR3: CASSRRLGRLNTGELFF. DNA for the CDR3: TGTGCCAGCAGCAGGCGCCTAGGACGGTTGAACACCGGGGAGCTGTTTTTT.

The chain combines TRBV28 with TRBJ1-1, with a possible D match to TRBD1 (5 bases). Germline V gives CDR1 MDHEN, CDR2 SYDVKM. The V end was cut by 7 bases, the J end by 3 bases, with 21 bases between. The CDR3 consists of 16 residues. The CDR3 reads CASNPAGARPYTEAFF. In nucleotides, the CDR3 is TGTGCCAGCAACCCCGCCGGGGCCCGGCCCTACACTGAAGCTTTCTTT.

This clone was detected once. The V gene is TRBV29-1, the J gene TRBJ2-5; perhaps TRBD2 as D (6 bases). The CDR3 spans 13 residues. The V gene lost 4 bases and the J gene lost 5 bases, with 14 bases spanning the gap. Germline-derived CDR1 and CDR2 are SQVTM and ANQGSEA. The CDR3 here is CSVGQGGVETQYF. The CDR3 nucleotides read TGCAGCGTTGGGCAAGGAGGGGTGGAGACCCAGTACTTC.

V usage is TRBV28 and J usage is TRBJ2-3; D is ambiguous. Germline CDR1 and CDR2: MDHEN and SYDVKM. The CDR3 spans 12 residues. The ends were cut back, 9 bases at V and 4 bases at J, with 11 bases in the middle. Written as DNA, the CDR3 is TGTGCCAGTGGAACGGCTCCAGATACGCAGTATTTT. It specifies CASGTAPDTQYF.

The rearrangement joins TRBV18 to TRBJ2-1; 8 nucleotides match TRBD1. The CDR3 runs 13 residues. Germline CDR1 KGHSH, CDR2 LQKENI. With V trimmed by 7 bases and J by 7 bases, 6 bases remained unmatched. The CDR3 coding sequence is TGTGCCAGCTTAAACAGGGGGATGAATGAGCAGTTCTTC. The encoded protein is CASLNRGMNEQFF.

The rearrangement joins TRBV19 to TRBJ2-3; D unresolved. In germline, CDR1 is LNHDA, CDR2 SQIVND (reference sequence). The V end was cut by 3 bases, the J end by 4 bases, with 11 bases between. The CDR3 sequence is 14 residues long. CDR3 nucleotides: TGTGCCAGTAGTATTGGGCCCACGGCAGATACGCAGTATTTT. Protein: CASSIGPTADTQYF.

The chain couples TRBV18 to TRBJ2-1, with D possibly being TRBD2 (6 bases). Germline lookup yields CDR1 KGHSH and CDR2 LQKENI. V lost 4 bases and J 3 bases, leaving 19 bases between the germline ends. The CDR3 extends over 17 amino acids. The CDR3: CASSRGFSGRVYNEQFF. The DNA of the CDR3 is TGTGCCAGCTCACGGGGATTTAGCGGACGCGTCTACAATGAGCAGTTCTTC.

The rearrangement links TRBV5-8 to TRBJ2-2; 9 nucleotides agree with TRBD1. The CDR3 is 16 amino acids. In germline, CDR1 is SGHTS, CDR2 YDEGEE. J gave up 1 base and V 7 bases, and 8 bases lay outside the gene matches. CDR3 sequence (DNA): TGTGCCAGCGTACGACAGGGGGGCGAGAACACCGGGGAGCTGTTTTTT. It encodes CASVRQGGENTGELFF.

This clone was seen just once. The rearrangement uses TRBV6-6 and TRBJ2-7; 8 nucleotides agree with TRBD1. Unmatched junction bases numbered 6, after V lost 10 bases and J lost 4 bases. Germline CDR1 is MNHNY and CDR2 is SVGAGI (reference sequence). The CDR3 spans 12 residues. The CDR3 DNA reads as TGTGCCACTCGACAGGGGACTTACGAGCAGTACTTC. Its protein is CATRQGTYEQYF.

This clone was picked up a small number of times. The chain has TRBV2 and TRBJ1-5; 7 bases are a match to TRBD1. The length of the CDR3 is 15 residues. The ends lost 3 bases at V and 2 bases at J; junction bases unmatched: 4. The germline CDR1 and CDR2 sequences are SNHLY and FYNNEI. The CDR3 nucleotides read TGTGCCAGCAGTGATTCAGGGGGAGGCAATCAGCCCCAGCATTTT. Residues: CASSDSGGGNQPQHF. Complete variable domain (other parts from reference TRBV2 and TRBJ1-5): EPEVTQTPSHQVTQMGQEVILRCVPISNHLYFYWYRQILGQKVEFLVSFYNNEISEKSEIFDDQFSVERPDGSNFTLKIRSTKLEDSAMYFCASSDSGGGNQPQHFGDGTRLSIL.

This chain connects TRBV10-3 to TRBJ2-3; TRBD2 agrees at 13 bases. The trim removed 6 bases at V and 3 bases at J, leaving 9 bases unmatched. Germline CDR1 and CDR2: ENHRY and SYGVKD. The CDR3 is 17 residues long. This CDR3 is CAISSARTSGRTDTQYF. CDR3 nucleotides: TGTGCCATCAGCAGCGCCAGGACTAGCGGGAGAACAGATACGCAGTATTTT.

The rearrangement links TRBV18 to TRBJ2-5, with D maybe TRBD1 (5 bases). This CDR3 spans 15 amino acids. Germline lookup yields CDR1 KGHSH and CDR2 LQKENI. V was cut by 3 bases and J by 5 bases, with 16 bases left in between. This CDR3 reads CASSPSSGYRETQYF. The CDR3 coding sequence is TGTGCCAGCTCACCGTCCTCAGGGTATCGGGAGACCCAGTACTTC.

The chain has TRBV2 and TRBJ1-6, with 9 bases aligning to TRBD1. The germline gives CDR1 SNHLY, CDR2 FYNNEI. V trimming: 4 bases; J trimming: 3 bases; junction bases outside the gene matches: 4. The CDR3 has 16 amino acids. CDR3 loop: CASSAGQGIYNSPLHF. The CDR3 nucleotides are TGTGCCAGCAGTGCGGGACAGGGCATCTATAATTCACCCCTCCACTTT.

The chain joins TRBV27 to TRBJ2-1; D is unresolved. With 1 base removed from V and 0 bases from J, the gap between germline ends came to 10 bases. Germline V CDR1 and CDR2: MNHEY, SMNVEV (reference sequence). The CDR3 sequence is 16 residues long. CDR3 loop: CASSLFARSSYNEQFF. As DNA, the CDR3 is TGTGCCAGCAGTTTATTCGCCCGATCCTCCTACAATGAGCAGTTCTTC.

The sample holds a few counts of this clone. The chain has TRBV14 and TRBJ2-7; 9 bases map to TRBD1. The CDR3 spans 16 residues. With 1 base clipped from V and 6 bases from J, the junction kept 10 bases outside the gene matches. Germline-derived CDR1 and CDR2 are SGHDN and FVKESK. This CDR3 reads CASSQVHRGRRSEQYF. CDR3 DNA: TGTGCCAGCAGCCAAGTCCACAGGGGGCGCCGGTCCGAGCAGTACTTC.

V is TRBV9 and J is TRBJ2-5; either TRBD1 or TRBD2 may fit D (6 bases each). CDR3 length: 15 residues. CDR1 and CDR2 from the germline V gene are SGDLS and YYNGEE. Trimming removed 0 bases from V and 4 bases from J, with 13 bases in between. This chain's CDR3 is CASSVGGGPLETQYF. CDR3 sequence (DNA): TGTGCCAGCAGCGTAGGTGGGGGGCCCTTAGAGACCCAGTACTTC.

This chain links TRBV18 with TRBJ2-1, with 10 nucleotides matching TRBD1. V was pared by 4 bases and J by 9 bases, with 9 bases of the junction left unmatched. This CDR3 spans 15 amino acids. Germline V gene sequence: CDR1 KGHSH, CDR2 LQKENI. The CDR3 DNA is TGTGCCAGCTCACGAACGGGACAGGGGTTGGGTGAGCAGTTCTTC. It yields the protein CASSRTGQGLGEQFF.

A note on this clone: Other nucleotide sequences in the sample specify the same CDR3. This sequence joins TRBV7-8 and TRBJ2-7, with 7 bases that match TRBD2. The germline CDR1 and CDR2 sequences are SGHVS and FQNEAQ. Trimming removed 0 bases from V and 3 bases from J; junction bases left unmatched: 2. There are 14 residues in the CDR3. CDR3 sequence reads: CASSLAGGVYEQYF. CDR3 sequence (DNA): TGTGCCAGCAGCTTAGCGGGAGGGGTCTACGAGCAGTACTTC.

V gene TRBV5-6 combines with J gene TRBJ2-7; D is uncertain. The ends were cut back, 4 bases at V and 3 bases at J, with 14 bases in the middle. The CDR3 is 14 residues long. CDR1 is SGHDT and CDR2 is YYEEEE in the germline V gene. This chain's CDR3 is CASSTRGGSYEQYF. The CDR3 bases are TGTGCCAGCAGCACAAGAGGTGGTAGCTACGAGCAGTACTTC. Based on the CDR3 plus reference TRBV5-6 and TRBJ2-7, the full variable domain is DAGVTQSPTHLIKTRGQQVTLRCSPKSGHDTVSWYQQALGQGPQFIFQYYEEEERQRGNFPDRFSGHQFPNYSSELNVNALLLGDSALYLCASSTRGGSYEQYFGPGTRLTVT.

The V gene is TRBV6-1, the J gene TRBJ2-1; D unclear. V lost 4 bases and J lost 0, with 13 bases in between. Germline CDR1 is MNHNS and CDR2 is SASEGT. CDR3 length equals 16 residues. CDR3 coding DNA: TGTGCCAGCAGTGTTCTGTCCAAGAGCTCCTACAATGAGCAGTTCTTC. Protein product: CASSVLSKSSYNEQFF.

The genes are TRBV19 and TRBJ1-5; D perhaps matches TRBD1 (5 bases). V shed 6 bases and J shed 7 bases, with 22 bases lying between them. CDR3 size: 16 residues. Germline CDR1 and CDR2: LNHDA and SQIVND (reference sequence). The CDR3: CASRPGGRVGGQPQHF. CDR3 nucleotides: TGTGCCAGTAGACCCGGAGGCAGGGTGGGAGGCCAGCCCCAGCATTTT.

This rearrangement joins TRBV9 to TRBJ2-3, with TRBD2 matching over 7 bases. V was clipped by 4 bases and J by 4 bases; unmatched bases: 12. Per germline, CDR1 SGDLS and CDR2 YYNGEE. This CDR3 spans 16 amino acids. CDR3 sequence (DNA): TGTGCCAGCAGCCCCCGACTAGCCGGGGGGTCAGATACGCAGTATTTT. It codes for CASSPRLAGGSDTQYF.

The chain employs TRBV7-9 and TRBJ1-1; the D gene is possibly TRBD1 (6 bases). V was trimmed by 6 bases and J by 1 base, leaving 12 bases between them. The CDR3 extends over 14 amino acids. From germline, CDR1 is SEHNR and CDR2 FQNEAQ (reference sequence). CDR3 sequence: CASSPIQGNTEAFF. As DNA, the CDR3 is TGTGCCAGCAGTCCAATACAGGGGAACACTGAAGCTTTCTTT.